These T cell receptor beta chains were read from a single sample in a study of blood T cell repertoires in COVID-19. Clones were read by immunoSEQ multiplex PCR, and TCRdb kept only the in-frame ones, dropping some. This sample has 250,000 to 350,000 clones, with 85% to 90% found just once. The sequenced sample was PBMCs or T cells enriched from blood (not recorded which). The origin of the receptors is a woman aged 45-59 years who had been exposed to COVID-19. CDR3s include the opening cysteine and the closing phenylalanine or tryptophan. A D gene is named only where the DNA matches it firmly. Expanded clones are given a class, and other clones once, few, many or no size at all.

CASKPSGLAGGETQYF | TGTGCCAGTAAACCGAGCGGGCTAGCGGGGGGGGAGACCCAGTACTTC | TRBD2 | TRBV19 | - | TRBJ2-5
CASSLAPAQFYGYTF | TGTGCCAGCAGCTTGGCCCCCGCCCAGTTCTATGGCTACACCTTC | - | TRBV5-5 | - | TRBJ1-2
CASSLAPILQETQYF | TGTGCCAGCAGCTTAGCCCCAATACTCCAAGAGACCCAGTACTTC | - | TRBV7-9 | - | TRBJ2-5
CASRGQGFHSPLHF | TGTGCCAGCAGGGGACAGGGGTTTCATTCACCCCTCCACTTT | TRBD1 | TRBV25-1 | few | TRBJ1-6
CAISQVSGTGNQPQHF | TGTGCCATCAGTCAAGTCTCCGGGACAGGCAATCAGCCCCAGCATTTT | TRBD1 | TRBV10-3 | - | TRBJ1-5
CASSIGPSSGNTIYF | TGTGCCAGTAGTATAGGGCCAAGCTCTGGAAACACCATATATTTT | - | TRBV19 | - | TRBJ1-3
CSVEAGFGYGYTF | TGCAGCGTTGAAGCGGGATTTGGCTATGGCTACACCTTC | - | TRBV29-1 | - | TRBJ1-2
CASSATGGHNEQFF | TGTGCCAGCAGTGCAACAGGGGGCCACAATGAGCAGTTCTTC | TRBD1 | TRBV3-1/TRBV3-2 | - | TRBJ2-1
CASSPKSGLAGAKFF | TGTGCCAGCAGCCCGAAGTCCGGACTAGCGGGGGCAAAATTCTTC | TRBD2 | TRBV3-1/TRBV3-2 | - | TRBJ2-1
CASSLGGGLNEQYF | TGCGCCAGCAGCCTTGGGGGGGGGCTCAACGAGCAGTACTTC | - | TRBV4-1 | - | TRBJ2-7
CASRQSGYSGNTIYF | TGCGCCAGCAGGCAAAGCGGGTACTCTGGAAACACCATATATTTT | - | TRBV4-1 | - | TRBJ1-3
CASKREHGSNTEAFF | TGTGCCAGCAAAAGGGAGCATGGTTCCAACACTGAAGCTTTCTTT | - | TRBV6-4 | few | TRBJ1-1
CASSSRGSGEQYF | TGTGCCAGCAGCTCCAGAGGGTCCGGCGAGCAGTACTTC | - | TRBV5-4 | - | TRBJ2-7
CASSVAGSPVDEKLFF | TGTGCCAGTAGTGTGGCGGGGTCTCCAGTGGATGAAAAACTGTTTTTT | - | TRBV19 | - | TRBJ1-4
CASSIPGTGVTGELFF | TGTGCCAGTAGTATCCCCGGGACAGGCGTCACCGGGGAGCTGTTTTTT | TRBD1 | TRBV19 | - | TRBJ2-2
CASSLLAAGNTIYF | TGTGCCAGCAGTTTGTTGGCGGCTGGAAACACCATATATTTT | - | TRBV28 | - | TRBJ1-3
CASSSDTSNQPQHF | TGTGCCAGTAGTTCCGACACTAGCAATCAGCCCCAGCATTTT | - | TRBV19 | once | TRBJ1-5
CASSYRRENTEAFF | TGTGCCAGCAGTTATCGACGGGAGAACACTGAAGCTTTCTTT | - | TRBV27 | - | TRBJ1-1
CASSRLAGGSNTGELFF | TGTGCCAGCAGTAGGCTAGCGGGGGGATCGAACACCGGGGAGCTGTTTTTT | TRBD2 | TRBV2 | - | TRBJ2-2
CASSSSFGTLLYEQYF | TGCGCCAGCAGTTCCTCCTTCGGGACACTCCTCTACGAGCAGTACTTC | - | TRBV5-1 | - | TRBJ2-7
CASSWGLTGGLGYTF | TGTGCCAGCAGCTGGGGCCTGACAGGGGGCTTAGGCTACACCTTC | TRBD1 | TRBV7-2 | once | TRBJ1-2
CASSQVTGNYGYTF | TGCGCCAGCAGCCAAGTCACGGGAAACTATGGCTACACCTTC | - | TRBV4-1 | - | TRBJ1-2
CASSPTPSSGAYNEQFF | TGTGCCAGCAGTCCAACCCCATCTAGCGGGGCTTACAATGAGCAGTTCTTC | TRBD2 | TRBV3-1/TRBV3-2 | - | TRBJ2-1
CASRAGGYSNQPQHF | TGTGCCAGTAGAGCAGGGGGGTATAGCAATCAGCCCCAGCATTTT | TRBD1 | TRBV19 | few | TRBJ1-5
CASSKVGGVQETQYF | TGTGCCAGCAGCAAGGTCGGGGGGGTCCAAGAGACCCAGTACTTC | TRBD2 | TRBV11-3 | - | TRBJ2-5
CASSQGGVPSSYEQYF | TGCGCCAGCAGCCAAGGGGGGGTTCCAAGCTCCTACGAGCAGTACTTC | - | TRBV4-1 | - | TRBJ2-7
CAWERRENTEAFF | TGTGCCTGGGAACGACGGGAAAACACTGAAGCTTTCTTT | - | TRBV30 | - | TRBJ1-1
CASSLNGFTREQYF | TGTGCCAGCAGCTTAAATGGTTTTACTCGCGAGCAGTACTTC | - | TRBV11-2 | - | TRBJ2-7
CASSSEGRPEREYF | TGCGCCAGCAGCTCGGAGGGACGGCCGGAGAGGGAGTACTTC | - | TRBV5-1 | - | TRBJ2-7
CASSQGATTNEKLFF | TGCGCCAGCAGCCAAGGGGCTACAACTAATGAAAAACTGTTTTTT | - | TRBV4-1 | - | TRBJ1-4
CASSYRPGLEADTQYF | TGCGCCAGCAGCTACAGACCGGGACTAGAGGCAGATACGCAGTATTTT | TRBD2 | TRBV4-1 | - | TRBJ2-3
CSASPSGVTDTQYF | TGCAGTGCTAGTCCTAGCGGGGTCACAGATACGCAGTATTTT | TRBD2 | TRBV20-1 | - | TRBJ2-3
CATSRDRVAEAFF | TGTGCCACCAGCAGAGATCGGGTGGCTGAAGCTTTCTTT | - | TRBV15 | - | TRBJ1-1
CASAGRGAHQPQHF | TGTGCCAGCGCCGGTCGGGGTGCCCATCAGCCCCAGCATTTT | - | TRBV6-6 | - | TRBJ1-5
CASRRTGASSYNEQFF | TGTGCCAGCAGACGTACAGGGGCGAGCTCCTACAATGAGCAGTTCTTC | TRBD1 | TRBV28 | - | TRBJ2-1
CASSPENRGGYEQYF | TGTGCCAGCTCACCCGAAAACAGGGGAGGTTACGAGCAGTACTTC | - | TRBV18 | - | TRBJ2-7
CASSVQGSYEQYF | TGTGCCAGTAGTGTACAGGGGTCCTACGAGCAGTACTTC | TRBD1 | TRBV19 | - | TRBJ2-7
CASSLEAGTGVGNIQYF | TGTGCCAGCAGCTTGGAAGCCGGGACAGGGGTAGGAAACATTCAGTACTTC | TRBD1 | TRBV7-6 | few | TRBJ2-4
CASSWTTSSYNEQFF | TGTGCCAGCAGCTGGACTACCAGCTCCTACAATGAGCAGTTCTTC | - | TRBV5-4 | - | TRBJ2-1